This paragraph covers one TCR beta chain sequence. Its specificity is not known. This specimen comes from a study of cytomegalovirus exposure and HLA in healthy donors. Findings and caveats of the study: Researchers counted roughly 150 TCR beta chains as cytomegalovirus-associated. Subsequent analysis of the roughly 120 validation repertoires found a tendency for first-cohort TCR clusters to co-occur. There were some public TCRs occurring in many donors, but most TCR sequences were rare.

This CDR3 contains 15 residues. Germline loops: CDR1 SGDLS, CDR2 YYNGEE. Trimming at V came to 0 bases and at J to 6 bases, leaving 5 bases not matched to a gene. While the first cohort had 650 to 850 subjects, the donors belonged to the separate validation cohort of 100 to 150 subjects. Some clones are missing from TCRdb's copy, which holds only in-frame ones; the method was immunoSEQ multiplex PCR. The table shows roughly 100,000 clones, with about 87% occurring only once. This TCR derives from a woman aged 18-29 years in good health and CMV-seropositive. V gene TRBV9 combines with J gene TRBJ2-3; 9 bases line up with TRBD2. Sequenced: PBMCs. This CDR3 reads CASSVGLAGSDTQYF. In DNA, the CDR3 is TGTGCCAGCAGCGTAGGGCTAGCGGGGAGCGATACGCAGTATTTT.